This is a list of T cell receptor beta chains from one sample in a study of cytomegalovirus exposure and HLA in healthy donors. Profiling relied on immunoSEQ multiplex PCR, and the TCRdb table lists in-frame clones only, not all of them. The sample lists roughly 300,000 clones; about nine tenths were seen once. Source material: PBMCs. These TCRs come from a woman between 18 and 29 years old in good health and CMV-seronegative. The CDR3 runs from the conserved cysteine through the conserved F or W. D genes are given only for firm matches.

len,v_gene,j_gene,d_gene,CDR3nt,CDR3aa
16,TRBV18,TRBJ2-2,TRBD2,TGTGCCACCTCACCGACTCGCGGGAGAGACACCGGGGAGCTGTTTTTT,CATSPTRGRDTGELFF
15,TRBV7-9,TRBJ2-7,NA,TGTGCCAGCAGCTCGACAGGAGAGGGGAGCTACGAGCAGTACTTC,CASSSTGEGSYEQYF
17,TRBV15,TRBJ1-5,NA,TGTGCCACCAGCAGAGAACGGGGGACGTATAGCAATCAGCCCCAGCATTTT,CATSRERGTYSNQPQHF
14,TRBV6-5,TRBJ2-7,NA,TGTGCCAGCAGTCAGACCCCGGGGGACTACGAGCAGTACTTC,CASSQTPGDYEQYF
14,TRBV6-1,TRBJ2-5,TRBD1,TGTGCCAGCAGTGAGCTAACAGGGGGGGAGACCCAGTACTTC,CASSELTGGETQYF
13,TRBV6-6,TRBJ2-7,NA,TGTGCCAGCAGTTACTCGAAACACTACGAGCAGTACTTC,CASSYSKHYEQYF
15,TRBV7-9,TRBJ2-1,TRBD2,TGTGCCAGCAGCACACTAGCGGGAGGGTTGAATGAGCAGTTCTTC,CASSTLAGGLNEQFF
15,TRBV6-5,TRBJ2-7,NA,TGTGCCAGCAGTTACTGGCAGGGAAAGAGCTACGAGCAGTACTTC,CASSYWQGKSYEQYF
14,TRBV30,TRBJ2-3,NA,TGTGCCTGGAGTGTTGGCGGGAGCACAGATACGCAGTATTTT,CAWSVGGSTDTQYF
13,TRBV4-2,TRBJ2-3,TRBD2,TGTGCCAGCAGCCAGGGACCCGGGACTACCTCGATCTTT,CASSQGPGTTSIF
13,TRBV28,TRBJ1-2,TRBD1,TGTGCCAGCAGTACGCAGGGGGCTTTTGGCTACACCTTC,CASSTQGAFGYTF
20,TRBV4-1,TRBJ2-7,TRBD1,TGCGCCAGCAGCCAACCCAAAGTTGGGACAGGGAGTCTCTTTACCTACGAGCAGTACTTC,CASSQPKVGTGSLFTYEQYF
14,TRBV2,TRBJ2-7,TRBD1,TGTGCCAGCAGCCCCTTGGACAGGGGGGTCGAGCAGTACTTC,CASSPLDRGVEQYF
15,TRBV18,TRBJ2-1,TRBD2,TGTGCCAGCTCACCCCAGCGGGAGGGCTACAATGAGCAGTTCTTC,CASSPQREGYNEQFF
13,TRBV6-5,TRBJ2-2,NA,TGTGCCAGCAGTTACATCAGGGCCGGGGAGCTGTTTTTT,CASSYIRAGELFF
16,TRBV4-2,TRBJ1-1,NA,TGTGCCAGCAGCCAAGAACAGACAGAACGGCCCACTGAAGCTTTCTTT,CASSQEQTERPTEAFF
15,TRBV6-5,TRBJ1-4,TRBD1,TGTGCCAGCAGTACGGGACAGGGGACTAATGAAAAACTGTTTTTT,CASSTGQGTNEKLFF
17,TRBV10-3,TRBJ1-5,NA,TGTGCCATCAGTGACGGGATCCCTCAATATAGCAATCAGCCCCAGCATTTT,CAISDGIPQYSNQPQHF
13,TRBV29-1,TRBJ1-1,TRBD1,TGCAGCACCCGAGGGACAGGGCGCACTGAAGCTTTCTTT,CSTRGTGRTEAFF
13,TRBV2,TRBJ1-4,NA,TGTGCCAGCAGTGAAGCGCTTGAGGAAAAACTGTTTTTT,CASSEALEEKLFF
16,TRBV11-1,TRBJ1-5,NA,TGTGCCAGCAGCTTAGGTCCGGGGGTGAGCAATCAGCCCCAGCATTTT,CASSLGPGVSNQPQHF
15,TRBV19,TRBJ2-1,TRBD2,TGTGCCAGTAGTGAATTTAGCGGGAGGTACAATGAGCAGTTCTTC,CASSEFSGRYNEQFF
14,TRBV5-4,TRBJ2-7,TRBD1,TGTGCCAGCCAAGCAGACAGGGGGGTTTACGAGCAGTACTTC,CASQADRGVYEQYF
14,TRBV29-1,TRBJ2-7,TRBD2,TGCAGCGTTGGGTGGGGGACTAGCGTGTACGAGCAGTACTTC,CSVGWGTSVYEQYF
17,TRBV25-1,TRBJ2-4,NA,TGTGCCAGCAGTGAATACAGACCGACAGAGGCCAAAAACATTCAGTACTTC,CASSEYRPTEAKNIQYF
17,TRBV4-3,TRBJ2-5,NA,TGCGCCAGCAGCCAAGATGGCTTCGGGAACCCTCGCGAGACCCAGTACTTC,CASSQDGFGNPRETQYF
15,TRBV19,TRBJ2-2,TRBD1,TGTGCCAGTAGCCGGGACAGGGACGGTTACGGGGAGCTGTTTTTT,CASSRDRDGYGELFF
11,TRBV6-5,TRBJ1-1,NA,TGTGCCAGCAGCAGGGGTGCTGAAGCTTTCTTT,CASSRGAEAFF